This TCR beta chain was obtained from a study of human T cells and chemical hapten exposure. Across the study: It was small differences in pooled library volume that mainly caused per-sample TCR yields to vary. Findings of the study overall: As patch test score rose, PT1 expanded TCR counts tended to rise as well.

CDR3 size: 17 residues. In germline, CDR1 is MNHEY, CDR2 SVGEGT. Trimming at V came to 2 bases and at J to 7 bases, leaving 14 bases not matched to a gene. Individual cDNA molecules in this library carried unique molecular identifiers. Using its own MiXCR run on the RACE reads, TCRdb lists one record per CDR3 protein. The sample lists about 51,000 distinct CDR3 sequences, 9.4% occurring once. Concerning this clonotype itself: Its specificity is unknown.

Time point: pre-sensitization, week 0. Regarding treatment: therapeutic diphenylcyclopropenone sensitization with weekly scalp DPC. The specimen was whole blood, collected in connection with sensitization to the hapten diphenylcyclopropenone (DPC). This receptor was identified in a woman aged 40 to 50 with alopecia areata. Some clones in this sample may be carry-over from other donors' samples. The genes are TRBV6-2 or TRBV6-3 and TRBJ2-1; 7 bases are shared with TRBD1. The CDR3 DNA is TGTGCCAGCAGTTACGGCCCCTTAGGGGGCATGGGTAATGAGCAGTTCTTC. The encoded protein is CASSYGPLGGMGNEQFF.